This note documents a single TCR beta chain sequence. CDR3 size: 13 residues. CDR1 is SGHTA and CDR2 is FQGTGA in the germline V gene. The V end lost 5 bases, the J end lost 0 bases, and 5 bases lay between the germline ends. The entry originates in a study of blood T cell repertoires in COVID-19. Study as a whole: The study drew acute and convalescent COVID-19 samples from the United States, Italy and Spain. In each case, the material was cDNA or gDNA derived from T cells, B-cell-depleted T cells, or PBMCs.

Methods used by the authors: Using reference gene primer amplification, nucleated cell counts were estimated. Repertoires were generated with immunoSEQ multiplex PCR, while TCRdb's copy carries only in-frame clones and drops some. V, J and clone size derive from that table, while D and trimming were established from the DNA sequence. The sample has some 150,000 clones, about 80% seen once. Sequenced input: peripheral blood. The source of this sequence is an elderly woman with acute or convalescent COVID-19. The gene calls are TRBV7-3 and TRBJ1-3, with D hard to call. The CDR3 DNA sequence: TGTGCCAGCAGCCAGAACTCTGGAAACACCATATATTTT. The encoded protein is CASSQNSGNTIYF.